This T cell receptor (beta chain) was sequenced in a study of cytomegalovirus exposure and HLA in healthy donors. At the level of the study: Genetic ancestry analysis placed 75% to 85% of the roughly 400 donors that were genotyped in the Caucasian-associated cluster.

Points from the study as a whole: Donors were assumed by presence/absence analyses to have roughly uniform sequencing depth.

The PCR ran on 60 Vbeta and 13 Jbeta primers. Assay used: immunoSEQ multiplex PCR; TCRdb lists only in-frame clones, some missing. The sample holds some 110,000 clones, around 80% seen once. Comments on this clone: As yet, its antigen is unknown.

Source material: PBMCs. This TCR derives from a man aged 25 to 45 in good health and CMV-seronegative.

The CDR3: CASSLGVAGDEQYF. The CDR3, as DNA: TGTGCCAGCAGCTTAGGGGTAGCGGGGGACGAGCAGTACTTC. The rearrangement uses TRBV11-2 and TRBJ2-7; 9 positions agree with TRBD2. Germline CDR1 SGHAT, CDR2 FQNNGV. The length of the CDR3 is 14 residues. Trimming took 1 base from V and 5 from J; bases not matched to a gene: 3.